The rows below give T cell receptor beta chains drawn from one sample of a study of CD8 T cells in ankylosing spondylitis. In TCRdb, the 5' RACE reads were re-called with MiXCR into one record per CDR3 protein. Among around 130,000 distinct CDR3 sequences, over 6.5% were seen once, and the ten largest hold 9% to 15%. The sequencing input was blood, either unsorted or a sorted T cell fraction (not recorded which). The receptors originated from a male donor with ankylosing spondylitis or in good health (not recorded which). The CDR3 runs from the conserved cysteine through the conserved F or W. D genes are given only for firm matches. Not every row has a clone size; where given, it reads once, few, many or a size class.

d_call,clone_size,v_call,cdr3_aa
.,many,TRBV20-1,CSATWGRRGTEAFF
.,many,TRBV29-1,CSVALVGQIYGYTF
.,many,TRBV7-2,CASRLYVEQYF
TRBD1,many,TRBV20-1,CSETGQGNNEQFF
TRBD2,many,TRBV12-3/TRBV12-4,CASSFGAGVYAGELFF
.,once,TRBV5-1,CASSSANTGELSF
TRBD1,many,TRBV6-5,CASSYGLGQVNTEAFF
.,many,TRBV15,CATSRDRADTQYF
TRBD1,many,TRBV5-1,CASSFLPSGTAMGEQYF
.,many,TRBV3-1,CASSLSQVQGNEQFF
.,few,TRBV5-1,CASSWAGTTNTGELFF
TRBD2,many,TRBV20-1,CSALTGLAGAPSTGELFF
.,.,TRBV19,CASSILGAKNIQYF
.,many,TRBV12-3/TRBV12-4,CASSLRESGELFF
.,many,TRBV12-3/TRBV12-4,CASSSQALEHNEQFF
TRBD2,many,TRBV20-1,CSARDSGGRYEQYF
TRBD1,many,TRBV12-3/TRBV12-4,CASSRDRGSNTEAFF
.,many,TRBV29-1,CSVAGPYTQYF
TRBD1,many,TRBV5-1,CASSPGQGLNTDTQYF
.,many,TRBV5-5,CASSLAIFGGAAYGYTF
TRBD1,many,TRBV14,CASSQDGTGNGYTF
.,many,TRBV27,CASSLGSGGSFNEQFF
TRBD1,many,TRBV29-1,CSVDAGTGNTEAFF
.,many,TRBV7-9,CASSSMTSTDSYNEQFF
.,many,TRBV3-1,CASSQTPDTGELFF
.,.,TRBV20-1,CSAQDPTGELFF
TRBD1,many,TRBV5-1,CASSPDPDRGYNEQFF
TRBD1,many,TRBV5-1,CASSSGQASDTQYF
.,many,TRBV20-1,CSARDSGTSYNEQFF
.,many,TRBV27,CASSSWAENTGELFF
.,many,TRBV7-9,CASSRMGGETEAFF
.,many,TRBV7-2,CASSLAPAASSYNEQFF
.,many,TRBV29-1,CSVDGGNTEAFF
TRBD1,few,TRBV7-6,CASSLRDRGPYEQYF
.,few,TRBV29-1,CSVEDQGQGFWTEAFF
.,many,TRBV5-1,CASSPGRVAEAFF
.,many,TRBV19,CASSERVANTEAFF
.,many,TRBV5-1,CASSLGGTGQPQHF
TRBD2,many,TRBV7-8,CASSPKGLAGGEQFF
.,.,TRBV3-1,CASSQPDTNTGELFF
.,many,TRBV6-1,CASSEFHSSPYEQYF
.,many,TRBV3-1,CASSHWKSGTHLGTQYF
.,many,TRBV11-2,CASSLDLTGFYNSPLHF
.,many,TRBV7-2,CASSPRGANYGYTF
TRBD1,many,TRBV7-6,CASSPRDRGPGNTIYF
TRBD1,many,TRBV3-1,CASSQQRDRNEKLFF
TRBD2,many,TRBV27,CASSSGRLAGNEQFF
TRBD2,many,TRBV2,CASSETSGRREQYF
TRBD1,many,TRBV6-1,CASRDQGQGGYETQYF
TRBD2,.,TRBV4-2,CASSLTSGGANEQFF
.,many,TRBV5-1,CASSLEGGANTGELFF